The 28 T cell receptor beta chains listed next were all sequenced from one sample in a study of CD8 T cells in Susac syndrome. Random hexamers served to reverse transcribe roughly 0.5 to 1 ug RNA. From the immunoSEQ multiplex PCR reads, TCRdb called clonotypes with MiXCR, one entry per CDR3 protein. The table lists roughly 190,000 distinct CDR3 sequences, 90% to 95% of them singletons. What was sequenced was CD4+ T cells from PBMCs. Receptors were obtained from a human donor with Susac syndrome.

V and J are TRBV10-3 and TRBJ2-1; 11 positions agree with TRBD2. The CDR3 is 15 amino acids. J was trimmed by 4 bases and V by 5 bases; bases with no gene match: 4. Germline V lookup: CDR1 ENHRY, CDR2 SYGVKD. The DNA of the CDR3 is TGTGCCATCAGTACTAGCGGGAGCCAATACAATGAGCAGTTCTTC. Amino acid sequence: CAISTSGSQYNEQFF.

The rearrangement uses TRBV4-1 and TRBJ2-7, with D perhaps given as TRBD1 or TRBD2 (6 bases each). Germline values: CDR1 MGHRA, CDR2 YSYEKL. The V gene lost 4 bases and the J gene lost 9 bases, with 13 bases spanning the gap. The CDR3 length is 12 residues. The CDR3 DNA sequence: TGCGCCAGCAGCCGCAGGGGACTTGCGCAGTACTTC. Translating gives CASSRRGLAQYF.

J is TRBJ1-5 and V is TRBV18; tentative D call: TRBD1 (5 bases). Trimming shortened V by 5 bases and J by 6 bases, and 17 bases separated the two germline ends. Germline V lookup: CDR1 KGHSH, CDR2 LQKENI. This CDR3 has 15 amino acids. The chain's CDR3 is CASSSTGGGVQPQHF. Here the CDR3 DNA reads TGTGCCAGCTCATCCACGGGGGGGGGTGTTCAGCCCCAGCATTTT.

The chain links TRBV9 to TRBJ1-5; D unclear. Trimming stripped 0 bases from V and 4 bases from J, with 11 bases between. From germline, CDR1 is SGDLS and CDR2 YYNGEE. CDR3 length equals 15 residues. The CDR3 loop reads CASSVAGVQNQPQHF. The CDR3 region has the DNA TGTGCCAGCAGCGTAGCTGGGGTTCAAAATCAGCCCCAGCATTTT.

The V and J genes are TRBV30 and TRBJ1-1; D gene ambiguous. V shed 2 bases and J shed 4 bases, with 8 bases lying between them. The CDR3 has 12 amino acids. Per germline, CDR1 GTSNPN and CDR2 SVGIG (reference sequence). CDR3 sequence (DNA): TGTGCCTGGAGTCCTATCCCCACTGAAGCTTTCTTT. Protein: CAWSPIPTEAFF.

This clonotype was observed once. The gene calls are TRBV20-1 and TRBJ1-1; no clear D. Trimming cost V 0 bases and J 0 bases, with 14 bases left between them. Per germline, CDR1 DFQATT and CDR2 SNEGSKA (reference sequence). This CDR3 spans 16 amino acids. The chain's CDR3 is CSARDLVWPMNTEAFF. In DNA, the CDR3 is TGCAGTGCTAGAGATCTCGTTTGGCCGATGAACACTGAAGCTTTCTTT.

The chain links TRBV3-1 to TRBJ2-2, with 9 bases aligning to TRBD2. Trimming removed 0 bases from V and 3 bases from J; junction bases left unmatched: 8. CDR1 is LGHDT, CDR2 YNNKEL, per germline (reference sequence). The CDR3 runs 18 residues. The CDR3 protein is CASSQDSGGLRYTGELFF. The CDR3 DNA reads TGTGCCAGCAGCCAAGACAGCGGGGGGCTTAGATACACCGGGGAGCTGTTTTTT.

This clonotype is a singleton in its sample. This chain connects TRBV21-1 to TRBJ2-7. TRBV21-1 corresponds to a pseudogene. There are 12 residues in the CDR3. The CDR3 sequence is CASSSQPYEQYF. CDR3 DNA sequence: TGTGCCAGCAGCAGTCAGCCCTACGAGCAGTACTTC.

The V gene is TRBV30, the J gene TRBJ1-1; 11 nucleotides line up with TRBD1. Germline V gene sequence: CDR1 GTSNPN, CDR2 SVGIG (reference sequence). Trimming took 3 bases from V and 6 from J; bases not matched to a gene: 6. CDR3 size: 14 residues. This chain's CDR3 is CAWSPGTGGAEAFF. For the CDR3, the DNA is TGTGCCTGGAGCCCCGGGACAGGGGGGGCTGAAGCTTTCTTT.

The chain is built from TRBV6-6 and TRBJ1-1; D gene uncertain. This CDR3 has 11 residues. Germline assignment: CDR1 MNHNY and CDR2 SVGAGI (reference sequence). The ends were cut back, 9 bases at V and 3 bases at J, with 8 bases in the middle. DNA for the CDR3: TGTGCCAGTCTTCAATACACTGAAGCTTTCTTT. It encodes CASLQYTEAFF.

The chain recombines TRBV5-1 with TRBJ1-4; tentative D call: TRBD1 (5 bases). Germline V lookup: CDR1 SGHRS, CDR2 YFSETQ. This CDR3 has 13 amino acids. V dropped 7 bases and J dropped 7 bases, with 14 bases sitting between them. The CDR3 DNA reads as TGCGCCAGCTCGGACACCTCTAGTGAAAAACTGTTTTTT. As protein: CASSDTSSEKLFF.

This clonotype occurred once. The V call is TRBV20-1, the J call TRBJ1-2; perhaps TRBD1 as D (6 bases). Germline values: CDR1 DFQATT, CDR2 SNEGSKA (reference sequence). The CDR3 loop spans 14 amino acids. The V and J ends lost 3 bases and 1 base respectively, with 12 bases between them. This CDR3 reads CSASEGGRNYGYTF. For the CDR3, the DNA is TGCAGTGCTAGCGAGGGGGGGCGTAACTATGGCTACACCTTC.

The chain combines TRBV20-1 with TRBJ1-6; D gene unclear. Trimming left V 1 base short and J 6 bases short, with 10 bases between. Germline V lookup: CDR1 DFQATT, CDR2 SNEGSKA (reference sequence). This CDR3 contains 14 residues. The CDR3, as DNA: TGCAGTGCTAGAGGCTCCCCCATTAATTCACCCCTCCACTTT. Translation gives CSARGSPINSPLHF.

This chain connects TRBV10-2 to TRBJ2-2; D gene uncertain. The CDR3 is made up of 14 amino acids. Germline V CDR1 and CDR2: WSHSY, SAAADI. Trimming removed 2 bases at V and 2 bases at J, with 6 bases between. The CDR3 is CASSESGNTGELFF. The CDR3 bases are TGCGCCAGCAGTGAGAGTGGAAACACCGGGGAGCTGTTTTTT.

This sequence joins TRBV29-1 and TRBJ2-7, with D perhaps assigned TRBD1 or TRBD2 (5 bases each). This CDR3 contains 13 residues. The germline gives CDR1 SQVTM, CDR2 ANQGSEA. Trimming stripped 4 bases from V and 4 bases from J, with 14 bases between. The CDR3 protein is CSVAGPPRYEQYF. CDR3 nucleotides: TGCAGCGTTGCGGGGCCTCCGAGGTACGAGCAGTACTTC.

This clonotype occurred once. The rearrangement joins TRBV9 to TRBJ1-3; 9 nucleotides match TRBD1. This CDR3 is 16 amino acids long. The ends lost 3 bases at V and 2 bases at J; junction bases unmatched: 6. Germline CDR1 reads SGDLS; CDR2 reads YYNGEE. CDR3 bases: TGTGCCAGCAGCGCGGGACAGGGTTTCACTGGAAACACCATATATTTT. Residues: CASSAGQGFTGNTIYF.

This rearrangement joins TRBV12-3 or TRBV12-4 to TRBJ2-3; 12 nucleotides align to TRBD2. Trimming at V came to 6 bases and at J to 6 bases, leaving 4 bases not matched to a gene. This CDR3 region has 14 residues. The CDR3 loop is CASRRTSGTDTQYF. The CDR3 DNA is TGTGCCAGCAGACGGACTAGCGGGACGGATACGCAGTATTTT.

This rearrangement joins TRBV20-1 to TRBJ1-5; D perhaps matches TRBD1 (5 bases). Deletions cut 6 bases from V and 4 bases from J, with 10 bases between. The CDR3 sequence is 12 residues long. The germline V gene has CDR1 DFQATT and CDR2 SNEGSKA (reference sequence). CDR3 sequence: CSAGQINQPQHF. The CDR3 DNA is TGCAGTGCCGGACAAATTAATCAGCCCCAGCATTTT.

The chain is built from TRBV3-1 and TRBJ2-2, with a possible D match to TRBD2 (6 bases). V dropped 4 bases and J dropped 3 bases, with 12 bases sitting between them. Germline V gene lookup returns CDR1 LGHDT and CDR2 YNNKEL (reference sequence). The CDR3 is 15 amino acids. For the CDR3, the DNA is TGTGCCAGCAGCCCTGGAGGGGTACACACCGGGGAGCTGTTTTTT. This encodes CASSPGGVHTGELFF.

The rearrangement joins TRBV25-1 to TRBJ1-1; D uncertain. CDR1 MGHDK and CDR2 SYGVNS come from the germline V gene. The CDR3 covers 14 residues. V lost 1 base and J lost 3, with 9 bases in between. The CDR3 sequence is CASSESVVYTEAFF. CDR3 sequence (DNA): TGTGCCAGCAGTGAATCGGTGGTGTACACTGAAGCTTTCTTT.

The gene calls are TRBV5-6 and TRBJ1-4, with 7 bases identical to TRBD1. V lost 3 bases and J lost 6; bases outside the gene matches: 11. This CDR3 is built from 16 residues. CDR1 is SGHDT, CDR2 YYEEEE, per germline. The CDR3 spells CASSSYSQGGYEKLFF. The CDR3, as DNA: TGTGCCAGCAGCTCCTACTCACAAGGGGGCTATGAAAAACTGTTTTTT.

The chain recombines TRBV9 with TRBJ1-1, with TRBD1 identical over 9 bases. The CDR3 has 16 amino acids. CDR1 is SGDLS, CDR2 YYNGEE, per germline. Trimming took 4 bases from V and 1 from J; bases not matched to a gene: 8. In DNA form, the CDR3 reads TGTGCCAGCAGCCACAGGGGGCTAAGCGGGAACACTGAAGCTTTCTTT. Amino acids: CASSHRGLSGNTEAFF.

This chain joins TRBV7-3 and TRBJ2-1, with 12 bases that match TRBD1. The V segment lost 5 bases and the J segment 6 bases; nucleotides outside the gene matches: 5. Per germline, CDR1 SGHTA and CDR2 FQGTGA. The CDR3 covers 15 residues. This CDR3 is CASSPGTGGFNEQFF. The CDR3 coding sequence is TGTGCCAGCAGCCCTGGGACAGGGGGCTTCAATGAGCAGTTCTTC.

As DNA, the CDR3 is TGTGCCTGGTCCTTATCTCGACAGGGGCTTAGTGAAAAACTGTTTTTT. Translation gives CAWSLSRQGLSEKLFF. This rearrangement joins TRBV30 to TRBJ1-4; 8 bases fit TRBD1. V lost 5 bases and J lost 7; bases outside the gene matches: 15. This CDR3 spans 16 amino acids. The V gene's germline CDR1 is GTSNPN and CDR2 SVGIG (reference sequence).

In this sample, this clonotype turned up once. The chain recombines TRBV5-1 with TRBJ1-5; TRBD1 matches at 10 bases. CDR1 SGHRS and CDR2 YFSETQ come from the germline V gene. The trim removed 2 bases at V and 6 bases at J, leaving 5 bases unmatched. The CDR3 spans 15 residues. The CDR3 spells CASSFGTGEGQPQHF. CDR3 DNA sequence: TGCGCCAGCAGCTTCGGGACAGGGGAAGGTCAGCCCCAGCATTTT. Full variable domain (outside the CDR3, taken from reference TRBV5-1 and TRBJ1-5): KAGVTQTPRYLIKTRGQQVTLSCSPISGHRSVSWYQQTPGQGLQFLFEYFSETQRNKGNFPGRFSGRQFSNSRSEMNVSTLELGDSALYLCASSFGTGEGQPQHFGDGTRLSIL.

The gene calls are TRBV12-3 or TRBV12-4 and TRBJ1-2; D perhaps matches TRBD1 (6 bases). The ends were cut back, 6 bases at V and 4 bases at J, with 18 bases in the middle. This CDR3 is 15 amino acids long. CDR3 sequence (DNA): TGTGCCAGCAGGCGACCGGACAGCACCTTCTATGGCTACACCTTC. This translates into CASRRPDSTFYGYTF.

This sequence joins TRBV20-1 and TRBJ2-7; D ambiguous. CDR3 length: 12 amino acids. Trimming removed 3 bases from V and 1 base from J, with 7 bases in between. The germline V gene has CDR1 DFQATT and CDR2 SNEGSKA (reference sequence). Here the CDR3 reads CSASLPSYEQYF. The DNA for the CDR3 is TGCAGTGCTAGTCTCCCTTCCTACGAGCAGTACTTC.

In its sample, this clonotype was seen once. The J gene is TRBJ1-2, the V gene TRBV4-2; D unclear. V was clipped by 0 bases and J by 2 bases, with 13 bases between them. Per germline, CDR1 LGHNA and CDR2 YNFKEQ. The CDR3 is 16 amino acids. CDR3 nucleotide sequence: TGTGCCAGCAGCCAAGATTCCCACAGACCGAACTATGGCTACACCTTC. Translating gives CASSQDSHRPNYGYTF.